What follows are 23 T cell receptor beta chains derived from one specimen sequenced in a study of T cells in Graves' hyperthyroidism and ophthalmopathy. It was RNA transcripts that yielded the amplified TCR beta CDR3 regions. When the TCR CDR3 underwent first-round RT-PCR, the HTBI primer set was used. TCRdb called the multiplex PCR reads again in MiXCR, with one record for every CDR3 protein. The table includes a few hundred thousand distinct CDR3 sequences, around a sixth detected once. The sequencing input was blood. The receptors here all came from a woman aged 18-35 years with Graves' hyperthyroidism.

This clonotype was seen at least ten times. The rearrangement links TRBV7-8 to TRBJ2-7; TRBD2 is a possible D gene (6 bases). The CDR3 sequence is 15 residues long. Trimming left V 6 bases short and J 5 bases short, with 20 bases between. Germline CDR1 SGHVS, CDR2 FQNEAQ. The CDR3: CASSLLSGTNDEQYF. In DNA, the CDR3 is TGTGCCAGCAGTCTACTTAGCGGAACTAACGACGAGCAGTACTTC.

The V and J genes are TRBV11-3 and TRBJ2-6; D is unresolved. The CDR3 has 16 amino acids. Trimming left V 1 base short and J 0 bases short, with 7 bases between. Germline V gene sequence: CDR1 SGHNT, CDR2 YENEEA. This CDR3 is CASSLARGSGANVLTF. The DNA of the CDR3 is TGTGCCAGCAGCTTAGCAAGAGGCTCTGGGGCCAACGTCCTGACTTTC. Drawing the rest from reference TRBV11-3 and TRBJ2-6, the complete variable domain is EAGVVQSPRYKIIEKKQPVAFWCNPISGHNTLYWYLQNLGQGPELLIRYENEEAVDDSQLPKDRFSAERLKGVDSTLKIQPAELGDSAVYLCASSLARGSGANVLTFGAGSRLTVL.

This clonotype was found many times. This chain links TRBV20-1 with TRBJ2-1, with D possibly being TRBD2 (7 bases). The germline V gene encodes CDR1 DFQATT and CDR2 SNEGSKA (reference sequence). Trimming took off 6 bases at V and 3 bases at J, with 24 bases between the two ends. This CDR3 is built from 17 residues. The DNA of the CDR3 is TGCAGTGCGTTTCCCCCGGGGGCGGGGGACGGCTACAATGAGCAGTTCTTC. Translating gives CSAFPPGAGDGYNEQFF.

CDR3 coding DNA: TGTGCCTGGAGTCGCGATAGCTCCTACGAGCAGTACTTC. Its protein is CAWSRDSSYEQYF. The gene calls are TRBV30 and TRBJ2-7; D ambiguous. Germline values: CDR1 GTSNPN, CDR2 SVGIG (reference sequence). V was clipped by 2 bases and J by 0 bases, with 8 bases between them. The CDR3 runs to 13 residues.

The chain combines TRBV11-2 with TRBJ1-3; 7 positions match TRBD1. The germline CDR1 and CDR2 sequences are SGHAT and FQNNGV. This CDR3 contains 16 residues. The V gene end was trimmed by 1 base and the J gene end by 2 bases; junction bases not matched to a gene: 5. The CDR3 DNA reads as TGTGCCAGCAGCTTAGCGCCAGGGGGGCCTGGAAACACCATATATTTT. This translates into CASSLAPGGPGNTIYF.

This clonotype was seen ten or more times. V gene TRBV12-3 or TRBV12-4 combines with J gene TRBJ1-6, with a weak D call TRBD1 (5 bases). The V gene lost 2 bases and the J gene lost 14 bases, with 10 bases spanning the gap. This CDR3 is built from 12 residues. The CDR3 nucleotides are TGTGCCAGCAGTTTAACAGGAGCAGCCCTCCACTTT. This encodes CASSLTGAALHF.

This clonotype occurred a few times. The chain couples TRBV19 to TRBJ2-7, with TRBD1 identical over 7 bases. The CDR3 has 14 amino acids. Germline V gives CDR1 LNHDA, CDR2 SQIVND (reference sequence). Losses at the gene ends were 5 bases for V and 2 bases for J; bases not matched to a gene: 6. The CDR3 is CASSATGTTYEQYF. CDR3 bases: TGTGCCAGTAGTGCGACAGGGACCACCTACGAGCAGTACTTC.

The chain joins TRBV5-1 to TRBJ2-7, with 7 bases matching TRBD1. Germline values: CDR1 SGHRS, CDR2 YFSETQ. This CDR3 has 15 amino acids. V lost 10 bases to trimming and J lost 3 bases; unmatched junction nucleotides: 16. The CDR3, as DNA: TGCGCCTCAGCTAACACAGGGGTGGATGTCTACGAGCAGTACTTC. Amino acids: CASANTGVDVYEQYF.

This chain links TRBV20-1 with TRBJ2-3; D is unresolved. Germline loops: CDR1 DFQATT, CDR2 SNEGSKA (reference sequence). V lost 1 base and J lost 2, with 10 bases in between. The CDR3 length is 14 residues. CDR3 in amino acids: CSARVAAITDTQYF. CDR3 in DNA: TGCAGTGCTAGAGTAGCAGCGATCACAGATACGCAGTATTTT.

This clonotype has a handful of counts. The gene calls are TRBV9 and TRBJ2-5, with TRBD1 matching 7 bases. Germline trimming cut 0 bases from V and 4 bases from J; bases unmatched to any gene: 6. CDR1 is SGDLS and CDR2 is YYNGEE in the germline V gene. This CDR3 has 15 residues. The CDR3 DNA follows: TGTGCCAGCAGCGTAGCAGGACAGGCCAGAGAGACCCAGTACTTC. As protein: CASSVAGQARETQYF.

This clonotype was counted a few times. The chain joins TRBV19 to TRBJ1-2, with D perhaps TRBD1 (6 bases). The CDR3 spans 15 residues. Germline V CDR1 and CDR2: LNHDA, SQIVND (reference sequence). Trimming stripped 1 base from V and 3 bases from J, with 12 bases between. CDR3 region: CASSIGGGGYYGYTF. The CDR3 region has the DNA TGTGCCAGTAGTATAGGAGGAGGGGGGTACTATGGCTACACCTTC.

The rearrangement joins TRBV5-1 to TRBJ2-5; TRBD2 might be the D (7 bases). The CDR3 has 17 amino acids. The V end lost 7 bases, the J end lost 4 bases, and 26 bases lay between the germline ends. The V gene's germline CDR1 is SGHRS and CDR2 YFSETQ. The CDR3 is CASWGPSGATKRETQYF. As DNA, the CDR3 is TGCGCCAGCTGGGGGCCTAGCGGAGCCACGAAGAGAGAGACCCAGTACTTC.

The table lists this clonotype with a few counts. CDR3 DNA sequence: TGTGCCATCAGTGGGGGACAGTCTGAAGCTTTCTTT. Protein product: CAISGGQSEAFF. This chain uses TRBV10-3 with TRBJ1-1, with 7 bases fitting TRBD1. The V gene end was trimmed by 4 bases and the J gene end by 6 bases; junction bases not matched to a gene: 2. Germline V lookup: CDR1 ENHRY, CDR2 SYGVKD. The CDR3 runs to 12 residues.

This clonotype has a count of ten or more. The J gene is TRBJ2-1, the V gene TRBV6-1, with 9 nucleotides matching TRBD2. The CDR3 is 14 residues long. Looked up from germline, CDR1 is MNHNS and CDR2 is SASEGT. V was clipped by 5 bases and J by 8 bases; unmatched bases: 7. The CDR3 region has the DNA TGTGCCAGCAGTAGGAGCGGGAGGTTCGATGAGCAGTTCTTC. Translated, it gives CASSRSGRFDEQFF.

In this sample, this clonotype turned up many times. V is TRBV10-3 and J is TRBJ2-3, with D uncertain. This CDR3 region has 14 residues. Between the trimmed V and J ends, which lost 1 base and 0 bases, there was a span of 5 bases. Germline V gene lookup returns CDR1 ENHRY and CDR2 SYGVKD. The CDR3 loop reads CAISEFTSTDTQYF. Here the CDR3 DNA reads TGTGCCATCAGTGAGTTCACTAGCACAGATACGCAGTATTTT.

This clonotype was seen many times. The chain combines TRBV20-1 with TRBJ2-7, with TRBD2 matching 12 bases. There are 13 residues in the CDR3. Germline V gives CDR1 DFQATT, CDR2 SNEGSKA (reference sequence). J gave up 2 bases and V 7 bases, and 3 bases lay outside the gene matches. DNA of the CDR3: TGCAGTGGGAGGACTAGCGGGGCCTACGAGCAGTACTTC. It translates to CSGRTSGAYEQYF.

This clonotype has at least ten counts. The V and J genes are TRBV6-1 and TRBJ1-6; D not resolved. V was cut by 6 bases and J by 6 bases, with 6 bases left in between. Per germline, CDR1 MNHNS and CDR2 SASEGT. CDR3 size: 12 residues. The CDR3 sequence: CASSRGNSPLHF. The DNA of the CDR3 is TGTGCCAGCAGCCGGGGTAATTCACCCCTCCACTTT.

This clonotype was seen ten or more times. V gene TRBV3-1 combines with J gene TRBJ1-1; unclear D gene. This CDR3 region has 14 residues. V lost 1 base, J lost 6 bases, and 12 bases lay in between. Germline loops: CDR1 LGHDT, CDR2 YNNKEL (reference sequence). CDR3 bases: TGTGCCAGCAGCCAAGGGACCGGGAGAGCTGAAGCTTTCTTT. Its protein product is CASSQGTGRAEAFF.

This clonotype appeared many times. J is TRBJ2-3 and V is TRBV7-8, with 14 nucleotides matching TRBD2. With V trimmed by 3 bases and J by 6 bases, 8 bases remained unmatched. CDR3 length: 17 residues. The germline V gene has CDR1 SGHVS and CDR2 FQNEAQ. The CDR3 spells CASSLTSGGARLDTQYF. In DNA, the CDR3 is TGTGCCAGCAGCTTGACTAGCGGGGGGGCCCGGTTGGATACGCAGTATTTT.

This clonotype has ten or more counts. The chain uses TRBV20-1 and TRBJ1-1; the D gene is possibly TRBD1 (6 bases). This CDR3 is built from 15 residues. The ends were cut back, 5 bases at V and 5 bases at J, with 21 bases in the middle. Germline V lookup: CDR1 DFQATT, CDR2 SNEGSKA (reference sequence). In DNA, the CDR3 is TGCAGTGCTGGTAGTTCCTTACAGGGAGGGACTGAAGCTTTCTTT. This sequence encodes CSAGSSLQGGTEAFF.

This clonotype showed up many times. The rearrangement joins TRBV2 to TRBJ1-1, with 7 nucleotides matching TRBD1. Germline V CDR1 and CDR2: SNHLY, FYNNEI. The CDR3 totals 14 residues. With 3 bases clipped from V and 3 bases from J, the junction kept 4 bases outside the gene matches. The chain's CDR3 is CASSDGQGDTEAFF. The CDR3 DNA follows: TGTGCCAGCAGTGACGGCCAGGGGGACACTGAAGCTTTCTTT.

There are many counts of this clonotype. The V call is TRBV2, the J call TRBJ2-1; TRBD1 is a possible D gene (6 bases). This CDR3 has 14 residues. The germline CDR1 and CDR2 sequences are SNHLY and FYNNEI. V lost 5 bases and J lost 12, with 20 bases in between. The CDR3: CASSSDRLISAQFF. Written as DNA, the CDR3 is TGTGCCAGCAGTTCTGACAGGTTGATATCCGCGCAGTTCTTC.

This clonotype was counted many times. V is TRBV6-1 and J is TRBJ2-2; the match to TRBD2 covers 12 bases. The V segment lost 2 bases and the J segment 5 bases; nucleotides outside the gene matches: 3. The V gene's germline CDR1 is MNHNS and CDR2 SASEGT. The CDR3 spans 16 residues. The chain's CDR3 is CASSESLAGGTGELFF. In nucleotides, the CDR3 is TGTGCCAGCAGTGAATCGCTAGCGGGAGGGACCGGGGAGCTGTTTTTT.